A single sample is the source of the 26 T cell receptor beta chains below, sequenced in a study of shared clonotypes between healthy human individuals. In the naive CD8 group, cells lacked CD45RO and were positively selected for CCR7, so terminally differentiated effector memory CD45RA+ cells were left out. The table came from immunoSEQ multiplex PCR; TCRdb's copy has only in-frame clones and leaves some out. Here the sample spans about 1,900,000 clones, just under 95% being singletons. Sequencing was carried out using naive CD8+ T cells sorted from blood. The source of these receptors is a young man in good health.

This clone was found once. This chain uses TRBV28 with TRBJ1-5, with D possibly TRBD1 on 5 matching bases. Germline assignment: CDR1 MDHEN and CDR2 SYDVKM. The CDR3 is 16 residues long. Trimming pared 4 bases from V and 0 bases from J, leaving 13 bases between. The CDR3 nucleotides are TGTGCCAGCAGTTCCGGGGGGTGGGATAGCAATCAGCCCCAGCATTTT. Translated, it gives CASSSGGWDSNQPQHF.

This sequence joins TRBV11-2 and TRBJ2-7; D gene ambiguous. Germline CDR1 is SGHAT and CDR2 is FQNNGV. The ends were cut back, 0 bases at V and 2 bases at J, with 11 bases in the middle. CDR3 size: 15 residues. DNA for the CDR3: TGTGCCAGCAGCTTAGAGTCGCGGTCGGCCTACGAGCAGTACTTC. Its protein is CASSLESRSAYEQYF.

The chain uses TRBV19 and TRBJ2-7; D might be TRBD2 (5 bases). Per the germline V gene, CDR1 is LNHDA and CDR2 is SQIVND (reference sequence). V gave up 2 bases and J gave up 0 bases, with 11 bases separating them. This CDR3 contains 15 residues. The CDR3 DNA follows: TGTGCCAGTAGTATATACGAGGGTGGCTCCTACGAGCAGTACTTC. The encoded protein is CASSIYEGGSYEQYF.

The gene calls are TRBV4-3 and TRBJ2-1; D is unresolved. This CDR3 spans 15 amino acids. Between the trimmed V and J ends, which lost 5 bases and 0 bases, there was a span of 11 bases. The V gene's germline CDR1 is LGHNA and CDR2 YSLEER. CDR3 region: CASSSDFDSYNEQFF. The CDR3 coding sequence is TGCGCCAGCAGCTCAGACTTCGACTCCTACAATGAGCAGTTCTTC.

Note on this clone: In the same sample, other DNA sequences code for this CDR3. The chain uses TRBV5-1 and TRBJ2-7; D ambiguous. The germline CDR1 and CDR2 sequences are SGHRS and YFSETQ. This CDR3 spans 11 amino acids. V was clipped by 7 bases and J by 0 bases, with 5 bases between them. The CDR3, as DNA: TGCGCCAGCTCTAGCTCCTACGAGCAGTACTTC. This translates into CASSSSYEQYF.

This chain joins TRBV5-4 and TRBJ2-1; 7 bases match TRBD2. The ends lost 4 bases at V and 3 bases at J; junction bases unmatched: 10. Germline CDR1 is SGHNT and CDR2 is YYREEE (reference sequence). The CDR3 extends over 16 amino acids. This chain's CDR3 is CASSPTAGEVYNEQFF. The CDR3 coding sequence is TGTGCCAGCAGCCCCACTGCGGGAGAAGTCTACAATGAGCAGTTCTTC.

The rearrangement uses TRBV30 and TRBJ2-7; 8 nucleotides line up with TRBD1. This CDR3 is 13 amino acids long. V was clipped by 0 bases and J by 5 bases; unmatched bases: 3. The germline V gene encodes CDR1 GTSNPN and CDR2 SVGIG (reference sequence). The CDR3 DNA reads TGTGCCTGGAGTGTACTACAGGGGGACGAGCAGTACTTC. As protein: CAWSVLQGDEQYF.

The V call is TRBV13, the J call TRBJ1-1; no clear D gene. Trimming stripped 4 bases from V and 1 base from J, with 16 bases between. This CDR3 contains 16 residues. CDR1 and CDR2 from the germline V gene are PRHDT and FYEKMQ (reference sequence). This CDR3 is CASSSPMEEKNTEAFF. The DNA for the CDR3 is TGTGCCAGCAGCTCCCCAATGGAAGAAAAGAACACTGAAGCTTTCTTT.

The J gene is TRBJ1-2, the V gene TRBV4-2, with no clear D. From germline, CDR1 is LGHNA and CDR2 YNFKEQ. V was clipped by 1 base and J by 6 bases, with 15 bases between them. This CDR3 contains 15 residues. The CDR3 sequence: CASSQVLYQLDGYTF. The DNA of the CDR3 is TGTGCCAGCAGCCAAGTGTTATACCAGCTCGATGGCTACACCTTC.

Here the CDR3 reads CASRETGTGPYEQYF. The CDR3 DNA reads TGTGCCAGCAGGGAAACCGGGACAGGGCCCTACGAGCAGTACTTC. This chain joins TRBV6-4 and TRBJ2-7; 9 bases fit TRBD1. Losses at the gene ends were 6 bases for V and 2 bases for J; bases not matched to a gene: 8. Per the germline V gene, CDR1 is MRHNA and CDR2 is SNTAGT. The CDR3 is 15 residues long.

V gene TRBV6-5 combines with J gene TRBJ1-1; 8 bases match TRBD1. The germline V gene has CDR1 MNHEY and CDR2 SVGAGI. This CDR3 has 14 residues. The junction had 3 bases not matched to a gene; V was cut back by 6 bases and J by 0 bases. The CDR3 sequence: CASRQQGVNTEAFF. CDR3 nucleotide sequence: TGTGCCAGCAGACAACAGGGGGTGAACACTGAAGCTTTCTTT.

This chain connects TRBV4-1 to TRBJ2-3; 7 bases are shared with TRBD1. V lost 1 base and J lost 3; bases outside the gene matches: 1. This CDR3 is built from 14 residues. CDR1 and CDR2 from the germline V gene are MGHRA and YSYEKL. This CDR3 reads CASSQVTGTDTQYF. The CDR3 nucleotides are TGCGCCAGCAGCCAAGTGACAGGGACAGATACGCAGTATTTT.

The V gene is TRBV7-9, the J gene TRBJ2-3; no definite D call. Germline assignment: CDR1 SEHNR and CDR2 FQNEAQ (reference sequence). This CDR3 is built from 13 residues. The ends were cut back, 0 bases at V and 8 bases at J, with 9 bases in the middle. Here the CDR3 DNA reads TGTGCCAGCAGCTTAGCGGCCTTGGGTACGCAGTATTTT. Its translation: CASSLAALGTQYF.

This clone turned up a few times. The V call is TRBV4-1, the J call TRBJ1-4; D not certain. The CDR3 runs 15 residues. Trimming removed 1 base from V and 3 bases from J, with 9 bases in between. Germline V gene sequence: CDR1 MGHRA, CDR2 YSYEKL. DNA of the CDR3: TGCGCCAGCAGCCAAGGGTATATTGCTAATGAAAAACTGTTTTTT. Protein product: CASSQGYIANEKLFF.

The chain has TRBV14 and TRBJ1-6, with D hard to call. The CDR3 length is 17 residues. Germline V gene lookup returns CDR1 SGHDN and CDR2 FVKESK. V lost 1 base and J 2 bases, leaving 12 bases between the germline ends. The CDR3, as DNA: TGTGCCAGCAGCCAAGGGTCCGTGAGCGCCTATAATTCACCCCTCCACTTT. This codes for CASSQGSVSAYNSPLHF.

The chain joins TRBV5-6 to TRBJ2-3; D unresolved. CDR3 length: 14 amino acids. Trimming removed 4 bases from V and 7 bases from J, with 16 bases in between. CDR1 SGHDT and CDR2 YYEEEE come from the germline V gene. CDR3 residues: CASSLGRASNTQYF. The CDR3 nucleotides read TGTGCCAGCAGCCTGGGTCGGGCTTCTAATACGCAGTATTTT.

The CDR3 bases are TGTGCCAGCAGGGGGACAGCGGCGGCAAGCACGCAGTATTTT. Translated, it gives CASRGTAAASTQYF. The rearrangement joins TRBV27 to TRBJ2-3, with 7 bases fitting TRBD1. CDR1 and CDR2 (germline): MNHEY, SMNVEV (reference sequence). V shed 6 bases and J 9 bases; nucleotides not matched to a gene: 12. CDR3 size: 14 residues.

This sequence joins TRBV21-1 and TRBJ2-7. TRBV21-1 counts as a pseudogene. CDR3 size: 15 residues. The CDR3 DNA follows: TGTGCCAGCAGCAACCCCTCTGGAACCTCTTGGGAGCAGTACTTC. Encoded protein: CASSNPSGTSWEQYF.

The count of this clone is one. The rearrangement links TRBV6-5 to TRBJ1-5; D is unresolved. Germline V gene sequence: CDR1 MNHEY, CDR2 SVGAGI. V dropped 5 bases and J dropped 7 bases, with 3 bases sitting between them. The CDR3 totals 10 residues. The CDR3 reads CASSAQPQHF. Here the CDR3 DNA reads TGTGCCAGCAGTGCACAGCCCCAGCATTTT.

V gene TRBV5-8 combines with J gene TRBJ2-1; D gene ambiguous. With 4 bases removed from V and 5 bases from J, the gap between germline ends came to 10 bases. Germline V CDR1 and CDR2: SGHTS, YDEGEE. This CDR3 has 13 amino acids. The CDR3 loop is CASSLGFDNEQFF. CDR3 DNA: TGTGCCAGCAGCCTGGGGTTTGACAATGAGCAGTTCTTC.

The V and J genes are TRBV2 and TRBJ2-7; a weak D match, TRBD1 (5 bases). The V and J ends lost 8 bases and 6 bases respectively, with 14 bases between them. There are 12 residues in the CDR3. Per the germline V gene, CDR1 is SNHLY and CDR2 is FYNNEI. CDR3 in amino acids: CASPSGYGEQYF. CDR3 DNA sequence: TGTGCCAGCCCTTCAGGGTACGGCGAGCAGTACTTC.

This clone is a singleton in its sample. The chain links TRBV27 to TRBJ1-6; 9 bases match TRBD1. Germline assignment: CDR1 MNHEY and CDR2 SMNVEV (reference sequence). With V trimmed by 4 bases and J by 6 bases, 4 bases remained unmatched. CDR3 length: 15 amino acids. In DNA, the CDR3 is TGTGCCAGCAGTTCGTGGGACAGGGTTAATTCACCCCTCCACTTT. Encoded protein: CASSSWDRVNSPLHF.

V usage is TRBV11-2 and J usage is TRBJ1-1; D is undetermined. CDR3 length equals 13 residues. The V gene lost 5 bases and the J gene lost 0 bases, with 7 bases spanning the gap. Germline values: CDR1 SGHAT, CDR2 FQNNGV. The CDR3 is CASSISMNTEAFF. For the CDR3, the DNA is TGTGCCAGCAGCATATCAATGAACACTGAAGCTTTCTTT.

The chain uses TRBV10-3 and TRBJ2-3, with D maybe TRBD2 (6 bases). Germline CDR1 reads ENHRY; CDR2 reads SYGVKD. The CDR3 has 13 residues. V shed 11 bases and J shed 5 bases, with 17 bases lying between them. The CDR3 DNA follows: TGTGCCTTAGCGGAGCCCGGAGTAGATACGCAGTATTTT. Its translation is CALAEPGVDTQYF.

The rearrangement joins TRBV6-4 to TRBJ2-5, with 9 bases identical to TRBD2. This CDR3 is 18 amino acids long. Germline V lookup: CDR1 MRHNA, CDR2 SNTAGT. J lost 2 bases, V lost 2 bases, and 12 bases had no gene match. CDR3 region: CASSDMSGASGEQETQYF. The DNA for the CDR3 is TGTGCCAGCAGTGACATGTCAGGGGCTAGCGGGGAACAAGAGACCCAGTACTTC.

This chain uses TRBV7-6 with TRBJ2-1, with 12 nucleotides matching TRBD2. This CDR3 spans 19 amino acids. Germline V lookup: CDR1 SGHVS, CDR2 FNYEAQ. Trimming removed 5 bases from V and 7 bases from J; junction bases left unmatched: 18. The chain's CDR3 is CASSHLMVVTSGSSNEQFF. The CDR3, as DNA: TGTGCCAGCAGCCATCTTATGGTCGTGACTAGCGGGAGTTCGAATGAGCAGTTCTTC.